This TCR beta chain was sequenced for a study of blood T cell repertoires in COVID-19. Across the study: Material from acute and convalescent COVID-19 was sourced from the United States, Italy and Spain. Sources were T cells, B-cell-depleted T cells, or PBMCs; the material itself was cDNA or gDNA.

Authors' processing steps: The assay estimated nucleated cells by amplifying reference gene primers. The data were produced by immunoSEQ multiplex PCR, yet TCRdb's version contains in-frame clones alone and is incomplete. V, J and clone size were drawn from that table, and D and trimming were deduced from the DNA. Of some 45,000 clones listed, approximately 83% are singletons. V was clipped by 7 bases and J by 4 bases; unmatched bases: 13. The germline V gene encodes CDR1 SGHKS and CDR2 YYEKEE (reference sequence). The CDR3 has 16 residues. The TCR sequence derives from a man aged 80 or over in a cohort sampled during active COVID-19. The sample consisted of peripheral blood. The chain links TRBV5-5 to TRBJ2-3; TRBD2 matches 9 bases. CDR3 amino acids: CASEAGASGTSDTQYF. The CDR3 nucleotides are TGTGCCAGCGAAGCGGGAGCTAGCGGGACTTCAGATACGCAGTATTTT.